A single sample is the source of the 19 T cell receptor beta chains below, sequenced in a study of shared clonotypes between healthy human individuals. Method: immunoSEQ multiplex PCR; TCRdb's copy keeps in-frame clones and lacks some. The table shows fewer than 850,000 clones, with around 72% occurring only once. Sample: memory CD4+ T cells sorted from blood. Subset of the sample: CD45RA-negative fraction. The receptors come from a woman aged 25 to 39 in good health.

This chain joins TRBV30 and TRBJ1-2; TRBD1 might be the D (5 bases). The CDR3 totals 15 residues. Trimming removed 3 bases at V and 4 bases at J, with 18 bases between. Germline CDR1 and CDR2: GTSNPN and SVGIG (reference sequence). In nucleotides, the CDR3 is TGTGCCTGGAGGATAATGACAGCGCGGGGCTATGGCTACACCTTC. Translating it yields CAWRIMTARGYGYTF.

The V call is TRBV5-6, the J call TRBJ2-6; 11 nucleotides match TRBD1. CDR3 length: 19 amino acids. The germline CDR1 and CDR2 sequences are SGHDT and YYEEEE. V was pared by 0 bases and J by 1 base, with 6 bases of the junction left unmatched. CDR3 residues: CASSLAWTGGGSGANVLTF. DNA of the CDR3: TGTGCCAGCAGCTTGGCGTGGACAGGGGGCGGTTCTGGGGCCAACGTCCTGACTTTC.

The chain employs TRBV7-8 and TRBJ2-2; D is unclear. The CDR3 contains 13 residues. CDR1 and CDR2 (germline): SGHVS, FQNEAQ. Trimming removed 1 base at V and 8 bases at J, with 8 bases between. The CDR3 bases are TGTGCCAGCAGCTTAGTTGTTGGGGGGGAGCTGTTTTTT. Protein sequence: CASSLVVGGELFF. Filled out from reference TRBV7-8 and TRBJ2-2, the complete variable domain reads GAGVSQSPRYKVAKRGQDVALRCDPISGHVSLFWYQQALGQGPEFLTYFQNEAQLDKSGLPSDRFFAERPEGSVSTLKIQRTQQEDSAVYLCASSLVVGGELFFGEGSRLTVL.

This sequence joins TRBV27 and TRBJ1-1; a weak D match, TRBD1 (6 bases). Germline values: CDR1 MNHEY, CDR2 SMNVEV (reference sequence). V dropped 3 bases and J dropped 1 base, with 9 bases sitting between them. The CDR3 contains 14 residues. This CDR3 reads CASSFTGRNTEAFF. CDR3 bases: TGTGCCAGCAGTTTTACAGGGCGGAACACTGAAGCTTTCTTT.

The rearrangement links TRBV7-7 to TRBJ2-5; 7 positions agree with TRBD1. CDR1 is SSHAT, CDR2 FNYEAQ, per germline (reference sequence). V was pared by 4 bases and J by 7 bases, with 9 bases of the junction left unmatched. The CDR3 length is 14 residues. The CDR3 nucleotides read TGTGCCAGCAGCTACAGGGGCAGTGCCGGGACCCAGTACTTC. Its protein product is CASSYRGSAGTQYF.

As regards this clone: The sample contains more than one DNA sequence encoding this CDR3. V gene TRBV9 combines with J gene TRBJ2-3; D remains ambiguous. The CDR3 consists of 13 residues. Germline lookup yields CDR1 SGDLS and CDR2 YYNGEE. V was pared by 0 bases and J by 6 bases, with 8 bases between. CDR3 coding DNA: TGTGCCAGCAGCGTAGGTGGGCGGGATACGCAGTATTTT. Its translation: CASSVGGRDTQYF.

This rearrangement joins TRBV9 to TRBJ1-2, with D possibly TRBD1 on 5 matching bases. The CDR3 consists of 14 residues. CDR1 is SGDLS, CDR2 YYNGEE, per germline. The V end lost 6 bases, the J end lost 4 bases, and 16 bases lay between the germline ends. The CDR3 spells CASTGTLEAYGYTF. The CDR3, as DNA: TGTGCCAGCACGGGGACTTTGGAGGCCTATGGCTACACCTTC.

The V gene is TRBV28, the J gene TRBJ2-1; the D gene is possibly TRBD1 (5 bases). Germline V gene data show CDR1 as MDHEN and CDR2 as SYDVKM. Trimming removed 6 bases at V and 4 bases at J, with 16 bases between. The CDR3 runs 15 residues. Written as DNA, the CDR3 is TGTGCCAGCAGACTTCTGTTTCGACAGTACAATGAGCAGTTCTTC. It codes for CASRLLFRQYNEQFF.

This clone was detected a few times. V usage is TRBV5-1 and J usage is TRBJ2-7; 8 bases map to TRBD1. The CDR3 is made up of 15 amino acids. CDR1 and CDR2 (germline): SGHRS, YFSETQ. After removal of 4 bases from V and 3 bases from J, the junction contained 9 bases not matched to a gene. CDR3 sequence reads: CASSDRTGSVYEQYF. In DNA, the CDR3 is TGCGCCAGCAGCGACCGGACAGGGTCAGTCTACGAGCAGTACTTC.

The CDR3 sequence is CATTSGRYEQFF. CDR3 coding DNA: TGTGCCACAACTAGCGGGAGGTATGAGCAGTTCTTC. The chain couples TRBV2 to TRBJ2-1; 12 bases match TRBD2. CDR1 SNHLY and CDR2 FYNNEI come from the germline V gene. Trimming removed 10 bases from V and 8 bases from J; junction bases left unmatched: 3. The CDR3 spans 12 residues.

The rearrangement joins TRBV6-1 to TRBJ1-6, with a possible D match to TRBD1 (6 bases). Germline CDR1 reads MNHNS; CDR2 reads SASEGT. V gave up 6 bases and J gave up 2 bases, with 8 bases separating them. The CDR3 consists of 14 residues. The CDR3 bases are TGTGCCAGCAGGACAGGCGCCTATAATTCACCCCTCCACTTT. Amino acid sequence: CASRTGAYNSPLHF.

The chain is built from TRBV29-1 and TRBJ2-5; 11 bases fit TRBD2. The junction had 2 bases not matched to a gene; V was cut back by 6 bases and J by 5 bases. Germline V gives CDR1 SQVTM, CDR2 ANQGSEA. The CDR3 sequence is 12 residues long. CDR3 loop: CSVLAGVETQYF. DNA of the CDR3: TGCAGCGTACTAGCGGGAGTGGAGACCCAGTACTTC.

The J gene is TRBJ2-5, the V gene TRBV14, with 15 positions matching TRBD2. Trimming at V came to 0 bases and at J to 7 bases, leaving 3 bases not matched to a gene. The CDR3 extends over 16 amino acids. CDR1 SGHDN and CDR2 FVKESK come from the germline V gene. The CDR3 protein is CASSQDRTSGRGTQYF. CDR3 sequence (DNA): TGTGCCAGCAGCCAAGACCGGACTAGCGGGAGGGGGACCCAGTACTTC.

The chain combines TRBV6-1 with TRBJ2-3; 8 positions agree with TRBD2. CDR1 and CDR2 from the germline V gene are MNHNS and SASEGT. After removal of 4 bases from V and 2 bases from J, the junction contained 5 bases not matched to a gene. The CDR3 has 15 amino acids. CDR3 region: CASSAGLANTDTQYF. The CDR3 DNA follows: TGTGCCAGCAGTGCTGGACTAGCCAACACAGATACGCAGTATTTT.

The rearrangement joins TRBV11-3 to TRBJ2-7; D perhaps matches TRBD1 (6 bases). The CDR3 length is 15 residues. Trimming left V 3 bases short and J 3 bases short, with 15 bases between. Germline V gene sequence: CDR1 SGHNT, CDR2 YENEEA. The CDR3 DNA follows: TGTGCCAGCAGCTTCTCGACGGGACACGTCTACGAGCAGTACTTC. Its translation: CASSFSTGHVYEQYF. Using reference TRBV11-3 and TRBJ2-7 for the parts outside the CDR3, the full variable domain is EAGVVQSPRYKIIEKKQPVAFWCNPISGHNTLYWYLQNLGQGPELLIRYENEEAVDDSQLPKDRFSAERLKGVDSTLKIQPAELGDSAVYLCASSFSTGHVYEQYFGPGTRLTVT.

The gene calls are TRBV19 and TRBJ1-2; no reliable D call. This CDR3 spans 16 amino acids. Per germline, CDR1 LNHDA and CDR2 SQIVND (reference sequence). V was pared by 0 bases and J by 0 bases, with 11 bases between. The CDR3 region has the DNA TGTGCCAGTAGTATAGACGGGATCTCGGCTAACTATGGCTACACCTTC. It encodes CASSIDGISANYGYTF.

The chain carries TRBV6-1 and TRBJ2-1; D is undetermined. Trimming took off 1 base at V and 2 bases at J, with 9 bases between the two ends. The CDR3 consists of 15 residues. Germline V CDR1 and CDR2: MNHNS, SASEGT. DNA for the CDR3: TGTGCCAGCAGTGAAGGCGCCCCAGCCTACAATGAGCAGTTCTTC. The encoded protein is CASSEGAPAYNEQFF.

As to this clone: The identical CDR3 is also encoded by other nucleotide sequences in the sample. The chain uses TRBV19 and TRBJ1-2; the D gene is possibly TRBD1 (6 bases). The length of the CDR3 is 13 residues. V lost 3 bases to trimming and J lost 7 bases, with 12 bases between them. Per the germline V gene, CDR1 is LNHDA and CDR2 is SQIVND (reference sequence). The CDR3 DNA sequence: TGTGCCAGTAGTATCGGGGGGCGAGGTGGCTACACCTTC. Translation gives CASSIGGRGGYTF.

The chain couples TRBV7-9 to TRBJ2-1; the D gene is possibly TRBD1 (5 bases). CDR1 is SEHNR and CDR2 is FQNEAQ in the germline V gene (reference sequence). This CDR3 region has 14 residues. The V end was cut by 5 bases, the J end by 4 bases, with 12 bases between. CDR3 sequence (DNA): TGTGCCAGCAGCCCGCACAGGAGTTACAATGAGCAGTTCTTC. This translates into CASSPHRSYNEQFF.